Included here is one T cell receptor beta chain sequence, with context. The entry originates in a study of blood T cell repertoires in COVID-19. Repertoires were generated with immunoSEQ multiplex PCR, while TCRdb's copy carries only in-frame clones and drops some. The sample yields some 240,000 clones, more than 65% seen once. Trimming shortened V by 1 base and J by 1 base, and 11 bases separated the two germline ends. CDR1 is SGHVS, CDR2 FQNEAQ, per germline. The CDR3 totals 16 residues. This sequence was found in a woman in her forties who had recovered from COVID-19. The specimen was peripheral blood. J is TRBJ1-5 and V is TRBV7-8, with TRBD1 as a possible D gene (6 bases). CDR3 protein: CASSLVGTQSNQPQHF. The DNA of the CDR3 is TGTGCCAGCAGCTTAGTTGGGACACAGAGCAATCAGCCCCAGCATTTT.